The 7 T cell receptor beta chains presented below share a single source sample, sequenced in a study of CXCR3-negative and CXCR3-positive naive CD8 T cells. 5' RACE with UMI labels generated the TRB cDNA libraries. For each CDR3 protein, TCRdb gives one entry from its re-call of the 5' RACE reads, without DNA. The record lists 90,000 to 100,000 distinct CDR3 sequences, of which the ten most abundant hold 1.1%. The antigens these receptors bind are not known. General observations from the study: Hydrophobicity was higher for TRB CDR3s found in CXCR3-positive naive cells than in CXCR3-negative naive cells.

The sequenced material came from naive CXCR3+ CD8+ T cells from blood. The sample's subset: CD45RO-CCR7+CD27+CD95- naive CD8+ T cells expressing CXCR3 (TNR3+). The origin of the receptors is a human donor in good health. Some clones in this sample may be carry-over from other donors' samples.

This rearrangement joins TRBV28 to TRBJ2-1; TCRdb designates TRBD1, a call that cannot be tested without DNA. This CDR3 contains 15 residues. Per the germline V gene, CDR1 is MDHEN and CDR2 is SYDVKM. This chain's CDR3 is CASSFSAGGVNEQFF.

CDR3 loop: CASSFNPLRGGTYEQYF. This sequence joins TRBV28 and TRBJ2-7; TCRdb returns TRBD1, unconfirmable since there is no DNA. Germline CDR1 reads MDHEN; CDR2 reads SYDVKM. This CDR3 has 17 residues.

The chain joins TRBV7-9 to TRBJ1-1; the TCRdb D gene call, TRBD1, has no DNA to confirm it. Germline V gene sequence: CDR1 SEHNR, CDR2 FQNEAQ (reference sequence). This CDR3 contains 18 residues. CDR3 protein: CASSLEGGQAYMNTEAFF. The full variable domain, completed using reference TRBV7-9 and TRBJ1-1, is DTGVSQNPRHKITKRGQNVTFRCDPISEHNRLYWYRQTLGQGPEFLTYFQNEAQLEKSRLLSDRFSAERPKGSFSTLEIQRTEQGDSAMYLCASSLEGGQAYMNTEAFFGQGTRLTVV.

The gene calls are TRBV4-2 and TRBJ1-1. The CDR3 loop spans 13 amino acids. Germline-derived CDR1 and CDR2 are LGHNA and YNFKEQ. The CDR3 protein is CASSQDNRNEAFF.

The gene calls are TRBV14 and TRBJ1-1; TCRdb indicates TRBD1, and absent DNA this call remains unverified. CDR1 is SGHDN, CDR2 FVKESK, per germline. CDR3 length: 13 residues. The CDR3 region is CASSPPDNTEAFF.

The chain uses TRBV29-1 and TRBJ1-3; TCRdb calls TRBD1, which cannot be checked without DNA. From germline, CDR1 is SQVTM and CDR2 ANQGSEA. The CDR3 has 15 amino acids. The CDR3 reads CSAWGTENSGNTIYF.

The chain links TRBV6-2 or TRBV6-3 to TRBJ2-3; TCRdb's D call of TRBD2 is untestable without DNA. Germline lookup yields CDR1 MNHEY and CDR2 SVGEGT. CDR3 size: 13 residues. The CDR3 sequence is CASNRGPTDTQYF.